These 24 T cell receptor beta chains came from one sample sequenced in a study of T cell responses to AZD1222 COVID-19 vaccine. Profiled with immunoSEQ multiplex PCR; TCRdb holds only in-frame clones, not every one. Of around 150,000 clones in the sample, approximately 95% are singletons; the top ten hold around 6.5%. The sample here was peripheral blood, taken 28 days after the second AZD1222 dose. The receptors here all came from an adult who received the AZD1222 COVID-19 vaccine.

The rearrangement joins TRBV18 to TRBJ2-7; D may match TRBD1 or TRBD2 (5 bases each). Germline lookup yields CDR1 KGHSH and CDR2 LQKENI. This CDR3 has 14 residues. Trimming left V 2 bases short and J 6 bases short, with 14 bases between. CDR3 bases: TGTGCCAGCTCACCAAGGGGACCTCCTAGCGAGCAGTACTTC. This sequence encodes CASSPRGPPSEQYF.

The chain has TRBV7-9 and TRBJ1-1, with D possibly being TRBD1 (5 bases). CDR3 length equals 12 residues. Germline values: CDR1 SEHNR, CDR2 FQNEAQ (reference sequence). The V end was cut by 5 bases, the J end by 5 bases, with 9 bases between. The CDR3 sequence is CASSLQETEAFF. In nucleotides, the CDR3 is TGTGCCAGCAGCCTACAGGAAACTGAAGCTTTCTTT.

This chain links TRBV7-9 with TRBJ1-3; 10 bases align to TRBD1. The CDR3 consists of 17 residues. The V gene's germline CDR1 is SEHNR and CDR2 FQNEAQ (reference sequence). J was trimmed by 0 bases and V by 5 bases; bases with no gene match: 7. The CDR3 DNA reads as TGTGCCAGCAGCCCGGGACAGGGGCGAGACTCTGGAAACACCATATATTTT. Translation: CASSPGQGRDSGNTIYF.

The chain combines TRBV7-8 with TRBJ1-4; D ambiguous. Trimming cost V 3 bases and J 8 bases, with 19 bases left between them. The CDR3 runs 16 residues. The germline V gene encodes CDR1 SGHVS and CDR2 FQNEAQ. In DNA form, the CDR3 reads TGTGCCAGCAGCTTGGATCCGAGTGGGAGGTCAGAAAAACTGTTTTTT. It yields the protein CASSLDPSGRSEKLFF.

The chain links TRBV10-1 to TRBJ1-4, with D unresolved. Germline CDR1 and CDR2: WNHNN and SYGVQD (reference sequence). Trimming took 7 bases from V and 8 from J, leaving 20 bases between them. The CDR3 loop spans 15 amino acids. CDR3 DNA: TGCGCCAGCAATTTTGACCGGTGCGTTAACGAAAAACTGTTTTTT. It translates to CASNFDRCVNEKLFF.

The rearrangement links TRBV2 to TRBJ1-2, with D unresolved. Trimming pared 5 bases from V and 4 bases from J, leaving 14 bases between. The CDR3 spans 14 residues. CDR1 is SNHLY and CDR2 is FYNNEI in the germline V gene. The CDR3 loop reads CASSYATRAYGYTF. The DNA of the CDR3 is TGTGCCAGCAGTTATGCGACACGCGCCTATGGCTACACCTTC.

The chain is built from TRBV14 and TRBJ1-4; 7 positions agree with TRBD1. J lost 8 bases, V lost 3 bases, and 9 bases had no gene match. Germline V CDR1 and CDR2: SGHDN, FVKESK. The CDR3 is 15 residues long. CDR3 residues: CASSHPGQEEEKLFF. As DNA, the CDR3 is TGTGCCAGCAGCCACCCTGGACAGGAAGAAGAAAAACTGTTTTTT.

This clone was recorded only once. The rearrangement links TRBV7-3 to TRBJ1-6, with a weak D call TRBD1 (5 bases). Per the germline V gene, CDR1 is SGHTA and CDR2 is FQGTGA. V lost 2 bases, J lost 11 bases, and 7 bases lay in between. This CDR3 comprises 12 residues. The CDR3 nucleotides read TGTGCCAGCAGCTTACCGGGGGCACCCCTCCACTTT. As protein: CASSLPGAPLHF.

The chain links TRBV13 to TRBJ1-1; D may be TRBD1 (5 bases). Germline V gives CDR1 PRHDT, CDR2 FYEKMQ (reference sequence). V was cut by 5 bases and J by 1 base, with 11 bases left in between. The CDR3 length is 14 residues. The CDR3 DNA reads TGTGCCAGCAGCCCGGGACGGGAGAACACTGAAGCTTTCTTT. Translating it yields CASSPGRENTEAFF.

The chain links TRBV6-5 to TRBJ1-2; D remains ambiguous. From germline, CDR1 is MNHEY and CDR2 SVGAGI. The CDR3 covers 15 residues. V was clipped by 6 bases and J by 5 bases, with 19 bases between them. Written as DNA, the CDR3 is TGTGCCAGCAGCCCCCCCGACGGTTATGGATATGGCTACACCTTC. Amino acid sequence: CASSPPDGYGYGYTF.

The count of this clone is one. The CDR3 protein is CASKPVNTEAFF. CDR3 bases: TGTGCCAGCAAGCCGGTGAACACTGAAGCTTTCTTT. The rearrangement joins TRBV2 to TRBJ1-1; D is unclear. Trimming stripped 7 bases from V and 0 bases from J, with 6 bases between. The CDR3 totals 12 residues. Germline V gene data show CDR1 as SNHLY and CDR2 as FYNNEI.

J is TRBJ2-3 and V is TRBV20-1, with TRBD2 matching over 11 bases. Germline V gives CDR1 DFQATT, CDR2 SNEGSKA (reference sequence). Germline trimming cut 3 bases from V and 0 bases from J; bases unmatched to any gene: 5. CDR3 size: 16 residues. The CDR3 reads CSASPRLAGSTDTQYF. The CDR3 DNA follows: TGCAGTGCTAGTCCCCGACTAGCGGGGAGCACAGATACGCAGTATTTT.

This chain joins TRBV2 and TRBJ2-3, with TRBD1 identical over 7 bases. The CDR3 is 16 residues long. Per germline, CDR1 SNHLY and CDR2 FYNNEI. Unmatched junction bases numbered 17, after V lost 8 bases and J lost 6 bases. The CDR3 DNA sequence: TGTGCCAGCGAGTGGTCGACAGGGAATTTTCTGGATACGCAGTATTTT. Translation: CASEWSTGNFLDTQYF.

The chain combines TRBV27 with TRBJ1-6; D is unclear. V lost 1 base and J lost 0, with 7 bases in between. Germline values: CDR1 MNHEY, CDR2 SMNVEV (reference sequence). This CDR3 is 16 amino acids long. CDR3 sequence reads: CASSLWANSYNSPLHF. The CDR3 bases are TGTGCCAGCAGTTTATGGGCTAACTCCTATAATTCACCCCTCCACTTT.

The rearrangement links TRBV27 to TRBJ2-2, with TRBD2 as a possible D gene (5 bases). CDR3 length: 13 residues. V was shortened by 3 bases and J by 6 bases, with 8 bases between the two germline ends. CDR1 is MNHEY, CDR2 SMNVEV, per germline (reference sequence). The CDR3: CASSLASPGELFF. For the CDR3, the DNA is TGTGCCAGCAGTTTGGCTAGCCCCGGGGAGCTGTTTTTT.

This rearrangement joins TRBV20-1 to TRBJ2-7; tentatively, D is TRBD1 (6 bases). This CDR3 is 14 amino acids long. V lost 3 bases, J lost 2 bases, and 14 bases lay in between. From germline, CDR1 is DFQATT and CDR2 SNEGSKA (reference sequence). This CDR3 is CSASKQGPPYEQYF. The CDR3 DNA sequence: TGCAGTGCTAGTAAACAGGGTCCGCCCTACGAGCAGTACTTC.

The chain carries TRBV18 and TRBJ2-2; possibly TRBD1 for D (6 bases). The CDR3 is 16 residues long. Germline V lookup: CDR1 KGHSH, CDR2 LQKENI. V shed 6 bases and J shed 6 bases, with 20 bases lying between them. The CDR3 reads CASSFLTGSGAGELFF. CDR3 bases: TGTGCCAGCTCCTTTCTGACAGGTTCTGGCGCCGGGGAGCTGTTTTTT.

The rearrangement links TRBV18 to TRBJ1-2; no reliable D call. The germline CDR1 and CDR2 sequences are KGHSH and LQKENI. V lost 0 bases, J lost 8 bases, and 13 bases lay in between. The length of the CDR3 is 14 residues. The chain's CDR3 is CASSPPGLPGGYTF. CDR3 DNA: TGTGCCAGCTCACCACCGGGTCTCCCGGGAGGCTACACCTTC.

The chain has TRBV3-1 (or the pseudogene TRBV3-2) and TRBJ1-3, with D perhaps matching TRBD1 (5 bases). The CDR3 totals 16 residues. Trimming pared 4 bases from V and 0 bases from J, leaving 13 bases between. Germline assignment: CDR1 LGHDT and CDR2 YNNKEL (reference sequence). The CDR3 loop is CASSRGDGLSGNTIYF. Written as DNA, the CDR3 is TGTGCCAGCAGCCGAGGGGACGGTCTCTCTGGAAACACCATATATTTT.

CDR3 nucleotides: TGCGCCAGCAGCCAATATCAGGGAACCACCGGGGAGCTGTTTTTT. It codes for CASSQYQGTTGELFF. This chain links TRBV4-3 with TRBJ2-2; D might be TRBD1 (5 bases). Germline CDR1 reads LGHNA; CDR2 reads YSLEER. The V end was cut by 2 bases, the J end by 4 bases, with 11 bases between. The CDR3 consists of 15 residues.

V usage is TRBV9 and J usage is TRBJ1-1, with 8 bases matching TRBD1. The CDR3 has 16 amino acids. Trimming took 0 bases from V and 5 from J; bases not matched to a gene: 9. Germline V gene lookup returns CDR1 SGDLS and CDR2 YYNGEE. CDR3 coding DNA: TGTGCCAGCAGCGTAGAGGAATTGAGGACAGGGACTGAAGCTTTCTTT. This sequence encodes CASSVEELRTGTEAFF.

CDR3 protein: CASSYLNEQFF. CDR3 nucleotide sequence: TGTGCCAGCAGTTACTTAAATGAGCAGTTCTTC. The chain couples TRBV6-5 to TRBJ2-1; D is undetermined. The CDR3 consists of 11 residues. The V gene lost 1 base and the J gene lost 7 bases, with 2 bases spanning the gap. The V gene's germline CDR1 is MNHEY and CDR2 SVGAGI.

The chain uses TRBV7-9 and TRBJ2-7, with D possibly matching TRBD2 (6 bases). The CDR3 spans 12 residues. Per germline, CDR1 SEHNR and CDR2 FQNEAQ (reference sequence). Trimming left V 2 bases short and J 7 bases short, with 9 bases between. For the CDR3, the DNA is TGTGCCAGCAGCTTAAATGGGAGGGAGCAGTACTTC. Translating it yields CASSLNGREQYF. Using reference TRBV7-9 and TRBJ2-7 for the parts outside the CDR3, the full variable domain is DTGVSQNPRHKITKRGQNVTFRCDPISEHNRLYWYRQTLGQGPEFLTYFQNEAQLEKSRLLSDRFSAERPKGSFSTLEIQRTEQGDSAMYLCASSLNGREQYFGPGTRLTVT.

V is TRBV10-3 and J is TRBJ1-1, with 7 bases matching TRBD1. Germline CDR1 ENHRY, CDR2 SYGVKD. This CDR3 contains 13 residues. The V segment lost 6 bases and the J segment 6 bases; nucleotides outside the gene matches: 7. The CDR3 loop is CAIRGGGKAEAFF. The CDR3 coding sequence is TGTGCCATCAGGGGAGGGGGCAAAGCTGAAGCTTTCTTT.